This T cell receptor beta chain was documented in a study of OX40 agonist ivuxolimab in advanced cancers. Study-level findings and limits: Compared with CD4+, CD8+ T cells on average had more expanded clones.

Measured with immunoSEQ multiplex PCR; TCRdb has only the in-frame clones, and not every one. The sample includes tens of thousands of clones, roughly four fifths seen only once; the top ten take around 5%. At baseline, cycle 4 day 1, and cycle 7 day 1, blood was sampled. V was cut by 6 bases and J by 4 bases, with 10 bases left in between. Germline loops: CDR1 SQVTM, CDR2 ANQGSEA. The CDR3 sequence is 12 residues long. Of note for this clone: Its antigen is not known.

The chain is built from TRBV29-1 and TRBJ2-1; either TRBD1 or TRBD2 may fit D (5 bases each). The sequenced sample was CD4+ or CD8+ T cells sorted from blood, obtained in a trial of the OX40 agonist ivuxolimab. The TCR originated in an adult with an advanced solid tumor such as melanoma, head and neck, liver or kidney cancer. CDR3 in amino acids: CSVGTAYNEQFF. The CDR3 DNA is TGCAGCGTAGGGACGGCGTACAATGAGCAGTTCTTC.